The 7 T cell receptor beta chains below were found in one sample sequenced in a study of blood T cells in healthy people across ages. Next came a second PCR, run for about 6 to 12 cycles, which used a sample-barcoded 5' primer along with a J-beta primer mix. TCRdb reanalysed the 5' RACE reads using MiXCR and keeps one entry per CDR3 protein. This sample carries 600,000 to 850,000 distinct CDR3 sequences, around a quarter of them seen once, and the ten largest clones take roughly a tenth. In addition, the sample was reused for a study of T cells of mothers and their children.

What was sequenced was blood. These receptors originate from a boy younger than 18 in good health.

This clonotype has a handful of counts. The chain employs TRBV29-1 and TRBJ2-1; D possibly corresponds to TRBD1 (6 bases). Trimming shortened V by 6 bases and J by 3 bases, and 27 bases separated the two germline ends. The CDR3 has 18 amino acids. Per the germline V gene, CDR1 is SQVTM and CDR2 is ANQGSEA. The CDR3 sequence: CSVHRIAASGHHYNEQFF. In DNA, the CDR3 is TGCAGCGTCCACCGAATCGCCGCTTCGGGACACCACTACAATGAGCAGTTCTTC.

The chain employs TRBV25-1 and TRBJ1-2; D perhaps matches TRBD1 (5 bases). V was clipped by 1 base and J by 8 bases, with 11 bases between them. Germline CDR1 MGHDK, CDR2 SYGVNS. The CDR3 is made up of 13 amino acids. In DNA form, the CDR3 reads TGTGCCAGCAGTGAATGGGGGTCCGTCGGCTACACCTTC. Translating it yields CASSEWGSVGYTF.

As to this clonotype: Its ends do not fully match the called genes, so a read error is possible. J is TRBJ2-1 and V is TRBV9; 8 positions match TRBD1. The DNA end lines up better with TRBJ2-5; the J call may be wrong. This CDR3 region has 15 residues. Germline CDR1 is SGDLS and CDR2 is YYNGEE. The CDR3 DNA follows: TGTACCAGCAGCCTTCGGACAGGGTTTGGGGAGACCCAGTACTTC. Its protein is CTSSLRTGFGETQYF.

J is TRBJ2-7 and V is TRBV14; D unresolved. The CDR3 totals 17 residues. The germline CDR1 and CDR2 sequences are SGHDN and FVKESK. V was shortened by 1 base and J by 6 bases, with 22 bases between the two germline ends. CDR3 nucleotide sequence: TGTGCCAGCAGCCAAGGCGGATATGGGCAGCAACCTTTCGAGCAGTACTTC. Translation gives CASSQGGYGQQPFEQYF.

CDR3 sequence reads: CASMPPRGWGTDTQYF. The CDR3 bases are TGTGCCAGCATGCCCCCCCGGGGTTGGGGCACAGATACGCAGTATTTT. This chain links TRBV12-3 or TRBV12-4 with TRBJ2-3, with D possibly TRBD2 on 5 matching bases. CDR3 size: 16 residues. The V end was cut by 7 bases, the J end by 1 base, with 18 bases between.

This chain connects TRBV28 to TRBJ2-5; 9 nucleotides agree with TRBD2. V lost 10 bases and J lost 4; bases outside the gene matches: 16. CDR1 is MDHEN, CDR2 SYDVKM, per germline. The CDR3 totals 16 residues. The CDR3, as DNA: TGTGCCACATCCCCATCGAGCGGGAGGCTGGGAGAGACCCAGTACTTC. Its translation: CATSPSSGRLGETQYF.

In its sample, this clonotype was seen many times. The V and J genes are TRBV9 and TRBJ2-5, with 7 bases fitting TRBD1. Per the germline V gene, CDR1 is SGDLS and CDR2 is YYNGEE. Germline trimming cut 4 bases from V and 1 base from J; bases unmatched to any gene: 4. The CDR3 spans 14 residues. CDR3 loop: CASSTGQAQETQYF. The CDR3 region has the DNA TGTGCCAGCAGCACCGGACAGGCCCAAGAGACCCAGTACTTC.